Each of the 13 T cell receptor beta chains below was sequenced from the same sample in a study of regulatory T cells in long-lasting Graves disease. Time point defined: newly diagnosed GD, antithyroid drugs for less than 3 months. The TCR library was made from RNA that had been extracted from PBMCs in TRIzol. Building the TCR beta libraries relied on iRepertoire HTBI primers, and CDR3 regions underwent Arm-PCR. TCRdb ran MiXCR on the multiplex PCR reads and lists one entry per CDR3 protein. The sample carries 450,000 to 600,000 distinct CDR3 sequences, roughly 13% recorded once. This sample was also put to use in a study of T cells in Graves' hyperthyroidism and ophthalmopathy.

The sample here was peripheral blood mononuclear cells (PBMCs), taken at new diagnosis, from a patient treated with antithyroid drugs. The receptor set was obtained from a man aged 25-40 years with Graves disease.

In this sample, this clonotype turned up many times. The V call is TRBV12-3 or TRBV12-4, the J call TRBJ1-1; the match to TRBD1 covers 7 bases. The V gene end was trimmed by 4 bases and the J gene end by 0 bases; junction bases not matched to a gene: 2. The CDR3 loop spans 14 amino acids. The chain's CDR3 is CASSSDRLNTEAFF. CDR3 DNA sequence: TGTGCCAGCAGTTCGGACAGGCTGAACACTGAAGCTTTCTTT.

This clonotype has a handful of counts. The genes are TRBV7-6 and TRBJ2-2, with D uncertain. V shed 2 bases and J shed 5 bases, with 9 bases lying between them. Germline V gene sequence: CDR1 SGHVS, CDR2 FNYEAQ. The CDR3 runs 14 residues. The CDR3 here is CASSLTWATGELFF. CDR3 sequence (DNA): TGTGCCAGCAGCTTAACTTGGGCTACCGGGGAGCTGTTTTTT.

This clonotype was picked up a small number of times. V gene TRBV19 combines with J gene TRBJ2-1; 9 bases match TRBD2. The CDR3 is 17 residues long. Trimming at V came to 5 bases and at J to 0 bases, leaving 8 bases not matched to a gene. Per the germline V gene, CDR1 is LNHDA and CDR2 is SQIVND (reference sequence). In nucleotides, the CDR3 is TGTGCCAGTAGTCAGCGGGAGGACCCTTTCTCCTACAATGAGCAGTTCTTC. Amino acids: CASSQREDPFSYNEQFF.

This clonotype was seen many times. This chain links TRBV7-2 with TRBJ2-2; perhaps TRBD2 as D (6 bases). The CDR3 has 16 amino acids. Trimming took 5 bases from V and 0 from J, leaving 13 bases between them. CDR1 and CDR2 (germline): SGHTA, FQGNSA. The CDR3 nucleotides are TGTGCCAGCAGCGCCTCTAGCGCCGCGAACACCGGGGAGCTGTTTTTT. Translated, it gives CASSASSAANTGELFF.

This clonotype was detected ten times or more. The CDR3 DNA reads TGTGCCTGGAGTGTACTCTCTGAAGCTTTCTTT. Residues: CAWSVLSEAFF. The rearrangement uses TRBV30 and TRBJ1-1, with D unclear. Trimming took off 0 bases at V and 6 bases at J, with 5 bases between the two ends. Germline CDR1 reads GTSNPN; CDR2 reads SVGIG (reference sequence). This CDR3 comprises 11 residues.

This clonotype came up many times. The chain joins TRBV14 to TRBJ1-1; D remains ambiguous. The ends were cut back, 0 bases at V and 0 bases at J, with 5 bases in the middle. Per germline, CDR1 SGHDN and CDR2 FVKESK. This CDR3 comprises 14 residues. CDR3 sequence (DNA): TGTGCCAGCAGCCAAGATCGTTTGAACACTGAAGCTTTCTTT. Protein product: CASSQDRLNTEAFF. The full variable domain, in which reference TRBV14 and TRBJ1-1 provide the parts outside the CDR3, is EAGVTQFPSHSVIEKGQTVTLRCDPISGHDNLYWYRRVMGKEIKFLLHFVKESKQDESGMPNNRFLAERTGGTYSTLKVQPAELEDSGVYFCASSQDRLNTEAFFGQGTRLTVV.

This clonotype qualifies as medium-sized. The chain employs TRBV13 and TRBJ2-7; D may be TRBD1 (5 bases). CDR3 length equals 13 residues. Germline-derived CDR1 and CDR2 are PRHDT and FYEKMQ (reference sequence). Trimming removed 4 bases from V and 2 bases from J, with 9 bases in between. CDR3 sequence reads: CASSSQDAYEQYF. CDR3 DNA: TGTGCCAGCAGCTCACAGGATGCCTACGAGCAGTACTTC.

This clonotype turned up a few times. A much larger clonotype is one base distant, so this may be a read error. The chain combines TRBV6-1 with TRBJ1-1; possibly TRBD1 for D (5 bases). The CDR3 covers 16 residues. Germline V CDR1 and CDR2: MNHNS, SASEGT. The CDR3 protein is CASRPTENMMNTEASF. CDR3 nucleotide sequence: TGTGCCAGCAGACCGACAGAAAACATGATGAACACTGAAGCTTCCTTT.

This clonotype was seen many times. The chain combines TRBV12-3 or TRBV12-4 with TRBJ1-2, with 7 bases identical to TRBD1. Losses at the gene ends were 8 bases for V and 3 bases for J; bases not matched to a gene: 6. The CDR3 consists of 13 residues. In DNA form, the CDR3 reads TGTGCCAGCCGGCCTGACAGGGACTATGGCTACACCTTC. Its protein product is CASRPDRDYGYTF.

The chain has TRBV28 and TRBJ2-7, with a weak D call TRBD1 (5 bases). This CDR3 has 13 amino acids. Germline V CDR1 and CDR2: MDHEN, SYDVKM. V gave up 7 bases and J gave up 3 bases, with 13 bases separating them. Here the CDR3 DNA reads TGTGCCAGCAAGGGGCGGTGGGGCTACGAGCAGTACTTC. It encodes CASKGRWGYEQYF. Drawing the rest from reference TRBV28 and TRBJ2-7, the complete variable domain is DVKVTQSSRYLVKRTGEKVFLECVQDMDHENMFWYRQDPGLGLRLIYFSYDVKMKEKGDIPEGYSVSREKKERFSLILESASTNQTSMYLCASKGRWGYEQYFGPGTRLTVT.

This clonotype was recorded a few times. This chain links TRBV30 with TRBJ2-3; D is possibly TRBD1 (8 bases). The V end lost 0 bases, the J end lost 1 base, and 11 bases lay between the germline ends. From germline, CDR1 is GTSNPN and CDR2 SVGIG (reference sequence). The CDR3 is made up of 15 amino acids. In DNA form, the CDR3 reads TGTGCCTGGAGTGTAGCGGGACAGGGCACAGATACGCAGTATTTT. Amino acids: CAWSVAGQGTDTQYF.

The genes are TRBV5-6 and TRBJ2-2, with 9 nucleotides matching TRBD1. Germline loops: CDR1 SGHDT, CDR2 YYEEEE. The CDR3 contains 15 residues. V shed 2 bases, J shed 7 bases, and the junction held 6 bases outside the gene matches. CDR3 region: CASSFLGQGFGELFF. In DNA form, the CDR3 reads TGTGCCAGCAGCTTCCTTGGACAGGGGTTCGGGGAGCTGTTTTTT.

The CDR3 region is CASSLDRARRDEQFF. CDR3 nucleotide sequence: TGTGCCAGCAGCTTGGATCGAGCACGGCGGGATGAGCAGTTCTTC. V gene TRBV5-4 combines with J gene TRBJ2-1; tentatively, D is TRBD2 (5 bases). Germline assignment: CDR1 SGHNT and CDR2 YYREEE (reference sequence). The CDR3 has 15 residues. V was shortened by 0 bases and J by 8 bases, with 15 bases between the two germline ends.